These 10 T cell receptor beta chains were sequenced from one sample in a study of breast tumors, draining lymph nodes, adjacent tissues. TCRdb re-called the multiplex PCR reads through MiXCR, storing one row per CDR3 protein. The sample contains 100,000 to 150,000 distinct CDR3 sequences, nearly 20% of which appear only once. Samples came from axillary lymph nodes draining the breast cancer. The source material was axillary lymph node tissue. The receptor set was obtained from a female donor with breast cancer. Some clones in this sample may be carry-over from other donors' samples.

This clonotype has ten or more counts. This chain joins TRBV5-1 and TRBJ2-2, with D possibly being TRBD2 (6 bases). The CDR3 is made up of 15 amino acids. Germline V gives CDR1 SGHRS, CDR2 YFSETQ. V was shortened by 6 bases and J by 1 base, with 13 bases between the two germline ends. Written as DNA, the CDR3 is TGCGCCAGCACCCCAGGAGGGATGAACACCGGGGAGCTGTTTTTT. Amino acids: CASTPGGMNTGELFF.

This clonotype was seen only a few times. The chain uses TRBV27 and TRBJ1-6, with D perhaps matching TRBD1 (5 bases). V was pared by 5 bases and J by 5 bases, with 13 bases between. This CDR3 contains 15 residues. Germline CDR1 is MNHEY and CDR2 is SMNVEV (reference sequence). The CDR3 region is CASSAWDRDNSPLHF. The CDR3 DNA is TGTGCCAGCAGTGCATGGGACCGAGATAATTCACCCCTCCACTTT.

This clonotype was counted ten times or more. The chain joins TRBV20-1 to TRBJ2-7; weak D call: TRBD2 (5 bases). Trimming removed 0 bases at V and 4 bases at J, with 19 bases between. The CDR3 loop spans 16 amino acids. CDR1 and CDR2 from the germline V gene are DFQATT and SNEGSKA (reference sequence). CDR3 in amino acids: CSARDFTRRVTYEQYF. The CDR3 nucleotides read TGCAGTGCTAGAGATTTCACCCGGCGGGTGACTTACGAGCAGTACTTC.

This clonotype was picked up many times. The V call is TRBV5-1, the J call TRBJ2-5, with D tentatively TRBD2 (6 bases). Germline V gene lookup returns CDR1 SGHRS and CDR2 YFSETQ. This CDR3 comprises 14 residues. The V end lost 0 bases, the J end lost 1 base, and 7 bases lay between the germline ends. The CDR3 loop reads CASSLGGVQETQYF. DNA of the CDR3: TGCGCCAGCAGCTTGGGGGGGGTCCAAGAGACCCAGTACTTC.

At least ten counts were recorded for this clonotype. The rearrangement joins TRBV24-1 to TRBJ1-5; TRBD1 matches at 10 bases. Germline CDR1 reads KGHDR; CDR2 reads SFDVKD. CDR3 size: 15 residues. After removal of 7 bases from V and 5 bases from J, the junction contained 7 bases not matched to a gene. The chain's CDR3 is CATSPRDRGHQPQHF. The CDR3 DNA is TGTGCCACCAGCCCCCGAGACAGGGGGCATCAGCCCCAGCATTTT.

This clonotype has just a few counts. The V and J genes are TRBV28 and TRBJ1-3; 7 bases match TRBD1. Germline V lookup: CDR1 MDHEN, CDR2 SYDVKM. V shed 6 bases and J 0 bases; nucleotides not matched to a gene: 5. This CDR3 has 15 amino acids. Here the CDR3 DNA reads TGTGCCAGCAGACGCACAGGGGCCTCTGGAAACACCATATATTTT. Residues: CASRRTGASGNTIYF. The full variable domain, with the rest looked up from reference TRBV28 and TRBJ1-3, is DVKVTQSSRYLVKRTGEKVFLECVQDMDHENMFWYRQDPGLGLRLIYFSYDVKMKEKGDIPEGYSVSREKKERFSLILESASTNQTSMYLCASRRTGASGNTIYFGEGSWLTVV.

As for this clonotype: This may come from a read error, since a much larger clone is one base off. The chain carries TRBV7-3 and TRBJ2-2; 9 bases line up with TRBD1. CDR3 length equals 16 residues. Trimming removed 5 bases from V and 4 bases from J; junction bases left unmatched: 8. Germline lookup yields CDR1 SGHTA and CDR2 FQGTGA. CDR3 loop: CASSQQGARGTGELFF. The CDR3 DNA reads TGTGCCAGCAGCCAACAGGGGGCGCGAGGCACCGGGGAGCTGTTTTTT.

This clonotype was picked up a small number of times. The V gene is TRBV20-1, the J gene TRBJ2-5, with 8 positions matching TRBD2. The CDR3 is 17 amino acids. Germline CDR1 and CDR2: DFQATT and SNEGSKA (reference sequence). V dropped 0 bases and J dropped 5; count of bases not matched to a gene: 14. CDR3 sequence reads: CSARDRGRSGGRETQYF. The CDR3 DNA sequence: TGCAGTGCTAGAGATCGGGGGCGTTCGGGGGGGCGGGAGACCCAGTACTTC.

In regard to this clonotype: A much larger clonotype is one base distant, so this may be a read error. The chain combines TRBV20-1 with TRBJ2-5, with 8 bases matching TRBD2. Germline V gene data show CDR1 as DFQATT and CDR2 as SNEGSKA (reference sequence). The CDR3 totals 13 residues. Trimming took 8 bases from V and 4 from J; bases not matched to a gene: 9. This CDR3 reads CSSGLVGAETQYF. The CDR3 DNA reads TGCAGTTCGGGACTAGTGGGAGCAGAGACCCAGTACTTC.

The V gene is TRBV6-1, the J gene TRBJ2-1; TRBD2 aligns across 9 bases. From germline, CDR1 is MNHNS and CDR2 SASEGT. Trimming removed 6 bases from V and 3 bases from J; junction bases left unmatched: 9. CDR3 length: 16 amino acids. Here the CDR3 DNA reads TGTGCCAGCAGGGAGGACAGAGCGGGGGGCTACAATGAGCAGTTCTTC. It codes for CASREDRAGGYNEQFF.